Below are 5 T cell receptor beta chains sequenced from a single sample in a study of T cell clones after liver transplantation. Generated by immunoSEQ multiplex PCR, the TCRdb table keeps only in-frame clones and is missing some. This table has 9,200 or so clones, approximately 78% appearing once. The material was CD8+ T cells from blood, obtained at the 22-month timepoint. Receptor source: a human patient who received a liver transplant. Some of the T cells might come from the graft donor.

The chain recombines TRBV25-1 with TRBJ2-1; unclear D gene. Germline-derived CDR1 and CDR2 are MGHDK and SYGVNS. This CDR3 contains 14 residues. Trimming cost V 6 bases and J 5 bases, with 14 bases left between them. The CDR3 loop reads CASRPQTPNNEQFF. As DNA, the CDR3 is TGTGCCAGCAGACCCCAGACTCCTAACAATGAGCAGTTCTTC.

The V and J genes are TRBV6-5 and TRBJ2-2; no clear D gene. The CDR3 spans 15 residues. Germline assignment: CDR1 MNHEY and CDR2 SVGAGI. V was cut by 4 bases and J by 0 bases, with 9 bases left in between. CDR3 amino acids: CASSSRQANTGELFF. Here the CDR3 DNA reads TGTGCCAGCAGTTCCAGACAAGCGAACACCGGGGAGCTGTTTTTT.

V gene TRBV19 combines with J gene TRBJ2-7; D unclear. V dropped 0 bases and J dropped 2 bases, with 8 bases sitting between them. CDR3 size: 14 residues. Germline CDR1 and CDR2: LNHDA and SQIVND (reference sequence). In DNA, the CDR3 is TGTGCCAGTAGTATAGAGGGCAGGACCTACGAGCAGTACTTC. Protein product: CASSIEGRTYEQYF.

This clone was recorded once. This chain uses TRBV27 with TRBJ1-6; TRBD1 matches at 7 bases. This CDR3 region has 16 residues. V shed 5 bases and J 0 bases; nucleotides not matched to a gene: 4. The V gene's germline CDR1 is MNHEY and CDR2 SMNVEV (reference sequence). The CDR3 coding sequence is TGTGCCAGCAGTCTCGACAGGGACTCCTATAATTCACCCCTCCACTTT. This sequence encodes CASSLDRDSYNSPLHF.

The chain combines TRBV15 with TRBJ2-3; D might be TRBD1 (6 bases). CDR1 is LNHNV, CDR2 YYDKDF, per germline (reference sequence). V was cut by 5 bases and J by 4 bases, with 13 bases left in between. The CDR3 sequence is 14 residues long. The CDR3 nucleotides are TGTGCCACCAGCGGCCCCGGACAGCCAGATACGCAGTATTTT. Translation: CATSGPGQPDTQYF.